This passage covers 24 T cell receptor beta chains from one sample sequenced in a study of blood T cell repertoires in COVID-19. Here immunoSEQ multiplex PCR was the method, and the copy in TCRdb shows in-frame clones only, minus some. The sample lists 250,000 or so clones, 80% to 85% seen once, with less than 2% in the top ten. The sequenced sample consisted of peripheral blood. The receptors were sampled from a middle-aged woman who had recovered from COVID-19.

V is TRBV5-1 and J is TRBJ1-5; a weak D match, TRBD1 (5 bases). Trimming removed 0 bases from V and 5 bases from J, with 15 bases in between. The length of the CDR3 is 16 residues. Germline assignment: CDR1 SGHRS and CDR2 YFSETQ. Here the CDR3 reads CASSLAPGADYQPQHF. CDR3 bases: TGCGCCAGCAGCTTGGCCCCTGGGGCAGACTATCAGCCCCAGCATTTT.

The V call is TRBV19, the J call TRBJ1-1; possible D gene TRBD1, 5 bases. Germline V CDR1 and CDR2: LNHDA, SQIVND (reference sequence). The CDR3 consists of 13 residues. Trimming shortened V by 10 bases and J by 3 bases, and 15 bases separated the two germline ends. CDR3 DNA sequence: TGTGCCACCGGGAGGAGGGGTGACACTGAAGCTTTCTTT. This codes for CATGRRGDTEAFF.

The chain combines TRBV6-5 with TRBJ2-7; TRBD2 agrees at 9 bases. Germline CDR1 reads MNHEY; CDR2 reads SVGAGI. The CDR3 contains 14 residues. J lost 1 base, V lost 7 bases, and 5 bases had no gene match. Here the CDR3 reads CASTVLAGSYEQYF. The CDR3 DNA reads TGTGCCAGCACCGTGCTAGCGGGGTCCTACGAGCAGTACTTC.

Comment on this clone: Different DNA sequences within this sample yield the same CDR3. The gene calls are TRBV18 and TRBJ2-5, with D perhaps TRBD1 (6 bases). This CDR3 has 13 residues. Trimming pared 3 bases from V and 1 base from J, leaving 6 bases between. Germline values: CDR1 KGHSH, CDR2 LQKENI. The DNA for the CDR3 is TGTGCCAGCTCACCCAGGGGCCAAGAGACCCAGTACTTC. It codes for CASSPRGQETQYF.

V and J are TRBV19 and TRBJ1-2; D might be TRBD1 (6 bases). Trimming left V 4 bases short and J 4 bases short, with 16 bases between. Germline values: CDR1 LNHDA, CDR2 SQIVND (reference sequence). The CDR3 is 15 residues long. The CDR3 nucleotides are TGTGCCAGTAGTAGACGACAGGCCCTTGGCTATGGCTACACCTTC. This gives the protein CASSRRQALGYGYTF.

The rearrangement links TRBV18 to TRBJ2-1, with 16 bases aligning to TRBD2. The germline gives CDR1 KGHSH, CDR2 LQKENI. V dropped 3 bases and J dropped 3; count of bases not matched to a gene: 8. The CDR3 is made up of 19 amino acids. CDR3 sequence (DNA): TGTGCCAGCTCACCTCCGGGACTAGCGGGGGGGCAGGGCTACAATGAGCAGTTCTTC. Amino acid sequence: CASSPPGLAGGQGYNEQFF.

Only one count was recorded for this clone. V is TRBV29-1 and J is TRBJ2-2; D is ambiguous. The length of the CDR3 is 14 residues. V shed 8 bases and J shed 1 base, with 14 bases lying between them. Germline CDR1 and CDR2: SQVTM and ANQGSEA. As DNA, the CDR3 is TGCAGCTCCTACCTTCGAGGGAACACCGGGGAGCTGTTTTTT. Amino acids: CSSYLRGNTGELFF.

V and J are TRBV2 and TRBJ2-1; the D gene is possibly TRBD2 (7 bases). Germline V gene sequence: CDR1 SNHLY, CDR2 FYNNEI. This CDR3 is 18 amino acids long. V was cut by 2 bases and J by 5 bases, with 22 bases left in between. CDR3 coding DNA: TGTGCCAGCAGTGAATATAGAGGGGGAGCGGCGGGGGACAATGAGCAGTTCTTC. Translated, it gives CASSEYRGGAAGDNEQFF.

V usage is TRBV7-9 and J usage is TRBJ2-5; 8 nucleotides match TRBD1. Germline CDR1 SEHNR, CDR2 FQNEAQ (reference sequence). The CDR3 length is 15 residues. The trim removed 4 bases at V and 1 base at J, leaving 5 bases unmatched. CDR3 amino acids: CASSSRQGSQETQYF. CDR3 nucleotides: TGTGCCAGCAGCTCAAGACAGGGGAGCCAAGAGACCCAGTACTTC.

This clone was seen a single time. The V and J genes are TRBV4-1 and TRBJ1-4, with D perhaps matching TRBD1 (5 bases). Trimming pared 4 bases from V and 2 bases from J, leaving 11 bases between. CDR3 size: 15 residues. Germline lookup yields CDR1 MGHRA and CDR2 YSYEKL. In DNA, the CDR3 is TGCGCCAGCAGCCCCGGAGGGGTTACTAATGAAAAACTGTTTTTT. This codes for CASSPGGVTNEKLFF.

The chain recombines TRBV19 with TRBJ1-1, with D possibly matching TRBD1 (6 bases). Germline V gives CDR1 LNHDA, CDR2 SQIVND (reference sequence). The length of the CDR3 is 14 residues. V was clipped by 9 bases and J by 1 base, with 15 bases between them. This CDR3 reads CASQPGHWNTEAFF. The CDR3, as DNA: TGTGCCAGCCAGCCGGGACATTGGAACACTGAAGCTTTCTTT.

This clone was counted between two and nine times. The chain joins TRBV19 to TRBJ1-5; 9 positions agree with TRBD1. Per germline, CDR1 LNHDA and CDR2 SQIVND (reference sequence). CDR3 length equals 13 residues. V dropped 7 bases and J dropped 6; count of bases not matched to a gene: 4. This CDR3 reads CASNPGQGQPQHF. The CDR3 DNA sequence: TGTGCCAGTAACCCGGGACAGGGTCAGCCCCAGCATTTT.

This chain uses TRBV12-3 or TRBV12-4 with TRBJ1-5; D gene ambiguous. Trimming stripped 5 bases from V and 3 bases from J, with 8 bases between. The CDR3 loop spans 13 amino acids. CDR3 sequence reads: CASSGPNNQPQHF. The CDR3 region has the DNA TGTGCCAGCAGTGGGCCGAACAATCAGCCCCAGCATTTT.

The rearrangement joins TRBV3-1 (or the pseudogene TRBV3-2) to TRBJ2-3, with 7 positions matching TRBD1. The CDR3 is made up of 16 amino acids. The trim removed 3 bases at V and 2 bases at J, leaving 8 bases unmatched. Germline V gives CDR1 LGHDT, CDR2 YNNKEL (reference sequence). CDR3 coding DNA: TGTGCCAGCAGCCAGGCGAGTGGACAGGACACAGATACGCAGTATTTT. It specifies CASSQASGQDTDTQYF.

The chain is built from TRBV3-1 (or the pseudogene TRBV3-2) and TRBJ1-5, with D perhaps TRBD1 (5 bases). Trimming took 4 bases from V and 8 from J, leaving 12 bases between them. The CDR3 loop spans 13 amino acids. Germline assignment: CDR1 LGHDT and CDR2 YNNKEL (reference sequence). The CDR3 coding sequence is TGTGCCAGCAGCCGACAGTCCTATGAGCCCCAGCATTTT. It yields the protein CASSRQSYEPQHF.

The chain is built from TRBV5-1 and TRBJ2-5, with 7 bases aligning to TRBD1. Germline loops: CDR1 SGHRS, CDR2 YFSETQ. The CDR3 has 15 residues. The trim removed 3 bases at V and 3 bases at J, leaving 8 bases unmatched. CDR3 sequence reads: CASSSRTGTEETQYF. The CDR3 region has the DNA TGCGCCAGCAGCTCCCGGACAGGAACGGAAGAGACCCAGTACTTC.

The rearrangement joins TRBV19 to TRBJ1-1; 8 nucleotides match TRBD1. The CDR3 has 13 residues. V dropped 8 bases and J dropped 2; count of bases not matched to a gene: 4. Looked up from germline, CDR1 is LNHDA and CDR2 is SQIVND (reference sequence). DNA of the CDR3: TGTGCCAGTTCAGGGGGCACCAACACTGAAGCTTTCTTT. Translating it yields CASSGGTNTEAFF.

The chain carries TRBV11-2 and TRBJ1-6, with D possibly matching TRBD1 (6 bases). CDR1 is SGHAT, CDR2 FQNNGV, per germline. The CDR3 has 14 amino acids. V shed 5 bases and J shed 10 bases, with 15 bases lying between them. Here the CDR3 DNA reads TGTGCCAGCAGCCGAGGGGGACCGGAGTCACCCCTCCACTTT. It is translated as CASSRGGPESPLHF.

This sequence joins TRBV6-1 and TRBJ1-5; a weak D match, TRBD1 (5 bases). Germline CDR1 MNHNS, CDR2 SASEGT. The CDR3 has 14 residues. The V and J ends lost 3 bases and 5 bases respectively, with 11 bases between them. The CDR3 DNA reads TGTGCCAGCAGTGATTCAGGGAAACATCAGCCCCAGCATTTT. Translating it yields CASSDSGKHQPQHF.

The rearrangement uses TRBV3-1 (or the pseudogene TRBV3-2) and TRBJ2-1; the D gene is possibly TRBD2 (6 bases). CDR3 length: 16 amino acids. Trimming removed 5 bases at V and 0 bases at J, with 14 bases between. From germline, CDR1 is LGHDT and CDR2 YNNKEL (reference sequence). This chain's CDR3 is CASSVGTRSSYNEQFF. DNA of the CDR3: TGTGCCAGCAGCGTCGGGACTCGGAGCTCCTACAATGAGCAGTTCTTC.

The rearrangement uses TRBV9 and TRBJ2-3; a weak D match, TRBD2 (6 bases). CDR1 and CDR2 from the germline V gene are SGDLS and YYNGEE. V was clipped by 0 bases and J by 3 bases, with 11 bases between them. The CDR3 sequence is 15 residues long. The CDR3 reads CASSVVVSGTDTQYF. CDR3 DNA sequence: TGTGCCAGCAGCGTAGTAGTTAGCGGAACAGATACGCAGTATTTT.

The gene calls are TRBV10-3 and TRBJ2-7; 8 bases match TRBD1. The CDR3 contains 13 residues. The V gene end was trimmed by 8 bases and the J gene end by 4 bases; junction bases not matched to a gene: 7. Germline assignment: CDR1 ENHRY and CDR2 SYGVKD. DNA for the CDR3: TGTGCCATCGCCCCGGGACAGGCATACGAGCAGTACTTC. Translated, it gives CAIAPGQAYEQYF.

This clone was recorded only once. The chain is built from TRBV6-2 or TRBV6-3 and TRBJ1-1; no reliable D call. CDR1 is MNHEY, CDR2 SVGEGT, per germline. V shed 6 bases and J shed 7 bases, with 9 bases lying between them. This CDR3 comprises 11 residues. In nucleotides, the CDR3 is TGTGCCAGCAGCCAAGGACTTGAAGCTTTCTTT. This sequence encodes CASSQGLEAFF.

As to this clone: Other DNA sequences in the same sample also yield this CDR3. The gene calls are TRBV5-1 and TRBJ1-2; D gene uncertain. CDR1 and CDR2 from the germline V gene are SGHRS and YFSETQ. Trimming stripped 4 bases from V and 2 bases from J, with 9 bases between. This CDR3 comprises 13 residues. The CDR3 bases are TGCGCCAGCAGCCCTGGAGGAAACTATGGCTACACCTTC. It encodes CASSPGGNYGYTF. The full variable domain, in which reference TRBV5-1 and TRBJ1-2 provide the parts outside the CDR3, is KAGVTQTPRYLIKTRGQQVTLSCSPISGHRSVSWYQQTPGQGLQFLFEYFSETQRNKGNFPGRFSGRQFSNSRSEMNVSTLELGDSALYLCASSPGGNYGYTFGSGTRLTVV.